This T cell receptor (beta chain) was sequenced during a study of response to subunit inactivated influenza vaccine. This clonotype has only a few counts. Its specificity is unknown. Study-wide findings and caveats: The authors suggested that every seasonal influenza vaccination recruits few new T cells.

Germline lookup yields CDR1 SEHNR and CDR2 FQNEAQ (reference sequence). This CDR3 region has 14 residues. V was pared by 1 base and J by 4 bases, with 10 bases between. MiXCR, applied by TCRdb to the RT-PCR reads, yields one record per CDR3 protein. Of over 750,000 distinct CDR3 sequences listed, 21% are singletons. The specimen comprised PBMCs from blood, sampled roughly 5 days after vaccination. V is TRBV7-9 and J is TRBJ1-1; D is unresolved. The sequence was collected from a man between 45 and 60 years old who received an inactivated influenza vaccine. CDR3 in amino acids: CASSLVLAGTEAFF. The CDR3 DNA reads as TGTGCCAGCAGCTTAGTGTTGGCGGGCACTGAAGCTTTCTTT.